This passage covers 25 T cell receptor beta chains from one sample sequenced in a study of CD8 T cells in Susac syndrome. With random hexamers, 0.5 to 1 ug RNA was reverse transcribed. TCRdb called the immunoSEQ multiplex PCR reads again in MiXCR, with one record for every CDR3 protein. The repertoire has 95,000 to 150,000 distinct CDR3 sequences, around 94% of them found once; the top ten carry 0.25% to 0.3%. Sequencing was performed on CD8+ T cells from PBMCs. Receptors originate from a human donor with Susac syndrome.

This chain uses TRBV29-1 with TRBJ2-3, with D perhaps TRBD1 (6 bases). Germline CDR1 reads SQVTM; CDR2 reads ANQGSEA. The CDR3 runs to 15 residues. V was trimmed by 5 bases and J by 5 bases, leaving 20 bases between them. The CDR3 DNA reads as TGCAGCGTTCCGGGTACAGGGAATAGTGAAGATACGCAGTATTTT. Its protein is CSVPGTGNSEDTQYF.

V usage is TRBV18 and J usage is TRBJ2-1, with a possible D match to TRBD2 (7 bases). This CDR3 comprises 18 residues. V lost 3 bases and J 7 bases, leaving 25 bases between the germline ends. CDR1 and CDR2 from the germline V gene are KGHSH and LQKENI. This CDR3 reads CASSPTTLRGQTRNEQFF. CDR3 DNA: TGTGCCAGCTCACCGACGACTTTGCGGGGGCAAACTCGGAATGAGCAGTTCTTC.

The V call is TRBV29-1, the J call TRBJ2-5; 11 nucleotides agree with TRBD2. The CDR3 contains 15 residues. The germline V gene encodes CDR1 SQVTM and CDR2 ANQGSEA. J was trimmed by 5 bases and V by 2 bases; bases with no gene match: 7. The CDR3 region has the DNA TGCAGCGTTGAAATTAGCGGGGGGGTTCGGGAGACCCAGTACTTC. The encoded protein is CSVEISGGVRETQYF.

The chain uses TRBV7-9 and TRBJ1-5, with 7 bases fitting TRBD1. Looked up from germline, CDR1 is SEHNR and CDR2 is FQNEAQ (reference sequence). V dropped 4 bases and J dropped 4; count of bases not matched to a gene: 10. This CDR3 has 16 residues. CDR3 in DNA: TGTGCCAGCAGCTCCACGAGGGGCAGGGGGAATCAGCCCCAGCATTTT. This codes for CASSSTRGRGNQPQHF.

This clonotype was detected once. The chain links TRBV9 to TRBJ1-1; D is undetermined. This CDR3 comprises 15 residues. The germline V and J ends were trimmed by 0 bases and 0 bases, with 9 bases remaining between them. Germline CDR1 reads SGDLS; CDR2 reads YYNGEE. The CDR3 reads CASSVEAGLNTEAFF. CDR3 nucleotides: TGTGCCAGCAGCGTAGAAGCGGGCTTGAACACTGAAGCTTTCTTT.

The chain recombines TRBV20-1 with TRBJ1-5, with 9 nucleotides matching TRBD1. V was pared by 0 bases and J by 6 bases, with 6 bases of the junction left unmatched. The CDR3 has 15 amino acids. The germline V gene encodes CDR1 DFQATT and CDR2 SNEGSKA (reference sequence). The CDR3 loop reads CSARDLGQGSQPQHF. The CDR3 nucleotides read TGCAGTGCTAGAGATCTCGGACAGGGGAGTCAGCCCCAGCATTTT.

This clonotype came up once. The V call is TRBV9, the J call TRBJ2-7; 7 nucleotides agree with TRBD1. CDR1 is SGDLS and CDR2 is YYNGEE in the germline V gene. With 4 bases clipped from V and 2 bases from J, the junction kept 9 bases outside the gene matches. The CDR3 is 15 amino acids. The CDR3, as DNA: TGTGCCAGCAGCCCGACCGGGACAGTTACCTACGAGCAGTACTTC. Protein: CASSPTGTVTYEQYF.

This rearrangement joins TRBV29-1 to TRBJ2-7, with D possibly being TRBD2 (7 bases). CDR1 is SQVTM, CDR2 ANQGSEA, per germline. The CDR3 has 14 residues. The V gene lost 1 base and the J gene lost 2 bases, with 12 bases spanning the gap. CDR3 sequence (DNA): TGCAGCGTTGAAGGCGGGGGCCAAACCTACGAGCAGTACTTC. Translating gives CSVEGGGQTYEQYF.

The chain recombines TRBV12-3 or TRBV12-4 with TRBJ2-1, with D possibly TRBD2 on 5 matching bases. The CDR3 extends over 14 amino acids. V shed 5 bases and J shed 3 bases, with 11 bases lying between them. CDR3 nucleotides: TGTGCCAGCAGTCGACTAAAGCTCTACAATGAGCAGTTCTTC. Amino acid sequence: CASSRLKLYNEQFF.

This chain connects TRBV7-2 to TRBJ1-1; D gene ambiguous. V was pared by 3 bases and J by 0 bases, with 8 bases between. The CDR3 runs 14 residues. In germline, CDR1 is SGHTA, CDR2 FQGNSA. The CDR3 sequence: CASSFELMNTEAFF. The CDR3 DNA follows: TGTGCCAGCAGCTTTGAGCTCATGAACACTGAAGCTTTCTTT.

This sequence joins TRBV18 and TRBJ2-5, with no clear D. Trimming took 6 bases from V and 0 from J, leaving 14 bases between them. This CDR3 comprises 15 residues. Germline-derived CDR1 and CDR2 are KGHSH and LQKENI. This CDR3 reads CASSQADLYQETQYF. DNA of the CDR3: TGTGCCAGCTCGCAGGCGGACCTGTACCAAGAGACCCAGTACTTC.

The chain has TRBV12-5 and TRBJ2-7, with D uncertain. V lost 6 bases to trimming and J lost 2 bases, with 5 bases between them. The CDR3 loop spans 11 amino acids. The germline CDR1 and CDR2 sequences are LGHNT and FRNRAP. The CDR3 sequence is CASGPAYEQYF. For the CDR3, the DNA is TGTGCTAGTGGGCCCGCCTACGAGCAGTACTTC.

The V and J genes are TRBV9 and TRBJ1-2; D uncertain. CDR1 SGDLS and CDR2 YYNGEE come from the germline V gene. Trimming took 0 bases from V and 0 from J, leaving 6 bases between them. The CDR3 has 14 residues. The chain's CDR3 is CASSVESANYGYTF. The DNA of the CDR3 is TGTGCCAGCAGCGTAGAAAGTGCTAACTATGGCTACACCTTC. Drawing the rest from reference TRBV9 and TRBJ1-2, the complete variable domain is DSGVTQTPKHLITATGQRVTLRCSPRSGDLSVYWYQQSLDQGLQFLIQYYNGEERAKGNILERFSAQQFPDLHSELNLSSLELGDSALYFCASSVESANYGYTFGSGTRLTVV.

The J gene is TRBJ1-6, the V gene TRBV19; D unclear. Germline CDR1 is LNHDA and CDR2 is SQIVND (reference sequence). This CDR3 has 13 amino acids. V shed 7 bases and J shed 10 bases, with 14 bases lying between them. Written as DNA, the CDR3 is TGTGCCAGTACAATCGGGCGGGCCTCACCCCTCCACTTT. It translates to CASTIGRASPLHF.

V is TRBV20-1 and J is TRBJ2-7; tentatively, D is TRBD1 or TRBD2 (5 bases each). Trimming pared 6 bases from V and 0 bases from J, leaving 15 bases between. There are 14 residues in the CDR3. Per germline, CDR1 DFQATT and CDR2 SNEGSKA (reference sequence). CDR3 nucleotides: TGCAGTGCCCTTTCCCGGGACGTCTCCTACGAGCAGTACTTC. It yields the protein CSALSRDVSYEQYF.

The J gene is TRBJ2-7, the V gene TRBV11-2; 8 bases line up with TRBD1. There are 15 residues in the CDR3. Germline lookup yields CDR1 SGHAT and CDR2 FQNNGV. J gave up 1 base and V 5 bases, and 7 bases lay outside the gene matches. The CDR3: CASSPDRASSYEQYF. In DNA form, the CDR3 reads TGTGCCAGCAGCCCGGACAGGGCCTCTTCCTACGAGCAGTACTTC.

The V and J genes are TRBV15 and TRBJ2-7; D possibly corresponds to TRBD2 (5 bases). From germline, CDR1 is LNHNV and CDR2 YYDKDF (reference sequence). The V end was cut by 1 base, the J end by 8 bases, with 12 bases between. CDR3 length: 13 amino acids. This CDR3 reads CATSRVPRTQQYF. CDR3 coding DNA: TGTGCCACCAGCAGAGTCCCCCGGACTCAGCAGTACTTC.

This clonotype appeared once. The genes are TRBV7-3 and TRBJ2-2; D is unclear. CDR3 length equals 15 residues. Germline V gene data show CDR1 as SGHTA and CDR2 as FQGTGA. Trimming left V 5 bases short and J 2 bases short, with 12 bases between. CDR3 amino acids: CASSILTSNTGELFF. CDR3 DNA sequence: TGTGCCAGCAGCATCCTGACAAGCAACACCGGGGAGCTGTTTTTT.

The gene calls are TRBV4-1 and TRBJ1-6; the match to TRBD1 covers 10 bases. Per germline, CDR1 MGHRA and CDR2 YSYEKL. This CDR3 comprises 14 residues. J gave up 10 bases and V 3 bases, and 3 bases lay outside the gene matches. CDR3 loop: CASSHGDRGSPLHF. The CDR3 region has the DNA TGCGCCAGCAGCCACGGGGACAGGGGATCACCCCTCCACTTT.

The chain combines TRBV7-6 with TRBJ1-2, with D unclear. The germline V gene has CDR1 SGHVS and CDR2 FNYEAQ. Trimming shortened V by 1 base and J by 8 bases, and 8 bases separated the two germline ends. The CDR3 spans 12 residues. The CDR3 spells CASSLVGRGYTF. The CDR3 region has the DNA TGTGCCAGCAGCTTAGTAGGGAGGGGCTACACCTTC.

The rearrangement links TRBV6-2 or TRBV6-3 to TRBJ2-3; weak D call: TRBD2 (7 bases). Per the germline V gene, CDR1 is MNHEY and CDR2 is SVGEGT. The CDR3 has 13 residues. The V end was cut by 7 bases, the J end by 5 bases, with 13 bases between. The CDR3 here is CASTGGRGDTQYF. DNA of the CDR3: TGTGCCAGCACCGGGGGGCGCGGAGATACGCAGTATTTT.

The chain carries TRBV7-9 and TRBJ2-1; 8 bases map to TRBD1. The V gene end was trimmed by 5 bases and the J gene end by 2 bases; junction bases not matched to a gene: 11. The CDR3 runs to 17 residues. Germline assignment: CDR1 SEHNR and CDR2 FQNEAQ (reference sequence). The CDR3 nucleotides are TGTGCCAGCAGCCCGCGCCCTGGACAGGGCGCCTACAATGAGCAGTTCTTC. Translated, it gives CASSPRPGQGAYNEQFF.

J is TRBJ2-6 and V is TRBV29-1; a weak D match, TRBD1 (5 bases). Germline loops: CDR1 SQVTM, CDR2 ANQGSEA. The CDR3 contains 15 residues. With 3 bases removed from V and 1 base from J, the gap between germline ends came to 10 bases. Written as DNA, the CDR3 is TGCAGCGTTGAGTTACAGGAGTCTGGGGCCAACGTCCTGACTTTC. Translation: CSVELQESGANVLTF.

CDR3 sequence: CASGQGAKGAFF. For the CDR3, the DNA is TGTGCCAGCGGACAGGGGGCGAAAGGAGCTTTCTTT. V is TRBV27 and J is TRBJ1-1; 11 bases match TRBD1. Germline V gene sequence: CDR1 MNHEY, CDR2 SMNVEV (reference sequence). The CDR3 is 12 amino acids. V was pared by 8 bases and J by 10 bases, with 6 bases of the junction left unmatched.

The chain joins TRBV19 to TRBJ2-1; 12 bases match TRBD2. CDR3 length equals 15 residues. V lost 8 bases to trimming and J lost 5 bases; unmatched junction nucleotides: 7. Germline CDR1 is LNHDA and CDR2 is SQIVND (reference sequence). The CDR3 DNA sequence: TGTGCCAGTCGTTCACCTAGCGGGGGGGACAATGAGCAGTTCTTC. The encoded protein is CASRSPSGGDNEQFF.